This T cell receptor (beta chain) was retrieved from a study of blood T cell repertoires in COVID-19. Study context: Both acute and convalescent COVID-19 samples were obtained from the United States, Italy and Spain. Sample material is recorded as cDNA or gDNA derived from T cells, B-cell-depleted T cells, or PBMCs.

Original methodology: Quantification of nucleated cells was approximated via reference gene primer amplification. The repertoire was sequenced with immunoSEQ multiplex PCR; TCRdb's copy has only in-frame clones and lacks some. V, J and clone size are those of that table, while D and trimming were read from the DNA. Here the sample spans 90,000 to 100,000 clones, roughly 88% being singletons. The source is a man aged 55-75 years with acute or convalescent COVID-19. The sample was peripheral blood.

CDR3 coding DNA: TGTGCCAGCAGCCCCACCGGGACAGGGGTGGATGAGCAGTTCTTC. Residues: CASSPTGTGVDEQFF. The chain has TRBV7-2 and TRBJ2-1; 10 bases line up with TRBD1. CDR1 and CDR2 from the germline V gene are SGHTA and FQGNSA. The CDR3 has 15 amino acids. Losses at the gene ends were 5 bases for V and 8 bases for J; bases not matched to a gene: 9.